This TCR beta chain was found in a study of T-cell reconstitution after alpha-beta-depleted transplantation in children. The sample holds many counts of this clonotype. V dropped 5 bases and J dropped 0 bases, with 11 bases sitting between them. CDR3 length: 16 residues. Using unique molecular identifiers, the investigators prepared the TCRbeta library. TCRdb re-called the PCR reads through MiXCR, storing one row per CDR3 protein. The sample has under 350,000 distinct CDR3 sequences, 9.9% seen once; the top ten hold about 9.5%. The V gene is TRBV12-3 or TRBV12-4, the J gene TRBJ1-6; D is unclear. The sequences come from PBMCs from the stem cell graft donor, collected from the stem cell graft. The sequence was obtained from a human donor who donated a stem cell graft to a child with SCID. The CDR3 coding sequence is TGTGCCAGCAGTCCCAGACAAGGCTCCTATAATTCACCCCTCCACTTT. It specifies CASSPRQGSYNSPLHF.